The 19 T cell receptor beta chains reported below all come from one sample, sequenced in a study of identical twins (dated by TCRdb to about 2016). To prepare the library, 5' RACE was applied. Sequenced on an Illumina HiSeq 2000. TCRdb cleaned the public reads at Q25 with fastp, built clones with MiXCR and kept in-frame beta chains. CDR3 protein duplicates are merged, each entry listing the most common genes and DNA. This sample lists approximately 600,000 distinct CDR3 sequences; approximately 10% were detected once. The biggest ten clones account for 2.5% to 3.5% of the sample. Another study also made use of these data, one on yellow fever vaccine responses in identical twins.

The sample was PBMCs. The source is a woman aged 18-35 years in good health.

This clonotype was counted ten times or more. This rearrangement joins TRBV29-1 to TRBJ2-7; 10 positions agree with TRBD1. V was pared by 1 base and J by 4 bases, with 4 bases of the junction left unmatched. Germline values: CDR1 SQVTM, CDR2 ANQGSEA. The CDR3 runs 14 residues. The CDR3: CSVEVRDRGYEQYF. The CDR3 nucleotides read TGCAGCGTTGAAGTCCGGGACAGGGGTTACGAGCAGTACTTC.

J is TRBJ2-3 and V is TRBV29-1; 7 bases agree with TRBD2. The CDR3 has 14 amino acids. From germline, CDR1 is SQVTM and CDR2 ANQGSEA. The ends lost 7 bases at V and 5 bases at J; junction bases unmatched: 12. The CDR3 protein is CSEHGRESIDTQYF. In nucleotides, the CDR3 is TGCAGCGAGCACGGGCGGGAGTCGATAGATACGCAGTATTTT.

This clonotype occurred a few times. The chain couples TRBV28 to TRBJ2-5; D unclear. Germline lookup yields CDR1 MDHEN and CDR2 SYDVKM. V was trimmed by 7 bases and J by 5 bases, leaving 11 bases between them. This CDR3 is built from 12 residues. CDR3 DNA sequence: TGTGCCAGCAAGACTTTAAGGGAGACCCAGTACTTC. Its translation: CASKTLRETQYF.

This clonotype was counted between two and nine times. The CDR3 DNA sequence: TGTGCCAGCAGACCGCAGGAGGGACGTGTGGTCGAGCAGTACTTC. Its protein is CASRPQEGRVVEQYF. The V gene is TRBV28, the J gene TRBJ2-7; tentatively, D is TRBD2 (6 bases). Germline CDR1 MDHEN, CDR2 SYDVKM. CDR3 length: 15 residues. V was pared by 6 bases and J by 6 bases, with 21 bases between. The full variable domain, rest sourced from reference TRBV28 and TRBJ2-7, is DVKVTQSSRYLVKRTGEKVFLECVQDMDHENMFWYRQDPGLGLRLIYFSYDVKMKEKGDIPEGYSVSREKKERFSLILESASTNQTSMYLCASRPQEGRVVEQYFGPGTRLTVT.

This clonotype was detected many times. This chain uses TRBV5-1 with TRBJ2-6; D not resolved. CDR1 SGHRS and CDR2 YFSETQ come from the germline V gene. V shed 2 bases and J shed 5 bases, with 5 bases lying between them. This CDR3 is 13 amino acids long. CDR3 sequence: CASSLFWANVLTF. The CDR3 DNA sequence: TGCGCCAGCAGCTTATTTTGGGCCAACGTCCTGACTTTC.

This clonotype was detected a few times. The chain employs TRBV12-3 or TRBV12-4 and TRBJ2-2, with D tentatively TRBD1 (6 bases). V was cut by 8 bases and J by 5 bases, with 12 bases left in between. The CDR3 consists of 13 residues. In DNA, the CDR3 is TGTGCCAGCCAGGGGTCTCGGACCGGGGAGCTGTTTTTT. Translation gives CASQGSRTGELFF.

The V call is TRBV10-3, the J call TRBJ1-6; D perhaps matches TRBD1 (5 bases). V lost 2 bases and J 9 bases, leaving 14 bases between the germline ends. The CDR3 length is 15 residues. Per the germline V gene, CDR1 is ENHRY and CDR2 is SYGVKD. CDR3 sequence: CAISERGGLGSPLHF. The CDR3 DNA is TGTGCCATCAGTGAGCGTGGGGGGTTGGGTTCACCCCTCCACTTT.

The chain joins TRBV20-1 to TRBJ1-1; D remains ambiguous. Trimming shortened V by 6 bases and J by 4 bases, and 18 bases separated the two germline ends. Germline V gives CDR1 DFQATT, CDR2 SNEGSKA (reference sequence). This CDR3 is built from 14 residues. The CDR3 loop is CSAVAPRARTEAFF. The CDR3 nucleotides are TGCAGTGCCGTAGCCCCTCGGGCTCGCACTGAAGCTTTCTTT.

This clonotype has only a few counts. This chain joins TRBV27 and TRBJ2-3; D is possibly TRBD2 (5 bases). From germline, CDR1 is MNHEY and CDR2 SMNVEV (reference sequence). Trimming left V 5 bases short and J 4 bases short, with 22 bases between. The CDR3 covers 17 residues. Here the CDR3 DNA reads TGTGCCAGCAGTCTACCCAAGACTATTCCTCCGCCAGATACGCAGTATTTT. Protein sequence: CASSLPKTIPPPDTQYF.

The chain employs TRBV12-3 or TRBV12-4 and TRBJ1-4; the D is unclear. Trimming removed 6 bases from V and 7 bases from J, with 12 bases in between. This CDR3 is 13 amino acids long. CDR3 loop: CASRGSAGEKLFF. In DNA form, the CDR3 reads TGTGCCAGCAGGGGAAGTGCCGGTGAAAAACTGTTTTTT.

This clonotype has a handful of counts. This sequence joins TRBV28 and TRBJ2-2; D ambiguous. There are 14 residues in the CDR3. Deletions cut 6 bases from V and 3 bases from J, with 11 bases between. Looked up from germline, CDR1 is MDHEN and CDR2 is SYDVKM. As DNA, the CDR3 is TGTGCCAGCAGACTATACAGTGACACCGGGGAGCTGTTTTTT. Protein product: CASRLYSDTGELFF.

This clonotype was picked up many times. This rearrangement joins TRBV7-9 to TRBJ2-1; 7 nucleotides agree with TRBD1. The CDR3 has 16 residues. Germline CDR1 is SEHNR and CDR2 is FQNEAQ (reference sequence). The V and J ends lost 4 bases and 6 bases, in that order; junction bases with no gene match: 12. The CDR3 loop reads CASSSAGTVSSNEQFF. The DNA of the CDR3 is TGTGCCAGCAGCTCCGCCGGGACAGTGAGCTCCAATGAGCAGTTCTTC.

The genes are TRBV20-1 and TRBJ2-1; D is perhaps TRBD2 (6 bases). V shed 6 bases and J shed 10 bases, with 13 bases lying between them. The CDR3 covers 11 residues. Germline CDR1 reads DFQATT; CDR2 reads SNEGSKA (reference sequence). Here the CDR3 reads CSARLVGEQFF. In DNA, the CDR3 is TGCAGTGCACGACTAGTAGGCGAGCAGTTCTTC.

The chain combines TRBV20-1 with TRBJ2-1; 8 bases are a match to TRBD2. J gave up 1 base and V 2 bases, and 10 bases lay outside the gene matches. Germline lookup yields CDR1 DFQATT and CDR2 SNEGSKA (reference sequence). The CDR3 length is 17 residues. The CDR3 reads CSARTRGGTLSYNEQFF. The CDR3 DNA sequence: TGCAGTGCTAGAACACGGGGGGGGACGCTGTCCTACAATGAGCAGTTCTTC.

In its sample, this clonotype was seen once. V gene TRBV2 combines with J gene TRBJ2-7; 10 nucleotides align to TRBD1. V lost 6 bases to trimming and J lost 2 bases; unmatched junction nucleotides: 7. The CDR3 has 15 residues. Germline V gene data show CDR1 as SNHLY and CDR2 as FYNNEI. CDR3 sequence: CASSKFGQGAYEQYF. The CDR3 DNA reads as TGTGCCAGCAGCAAATTTGGACAGGGGGCCTACGAGCAGTACTTC.

The gene calls are TRBV6-6 and TRBJ2-2; D may be TRBD2 (5 bases). Germline V CDR1 and CDR2: MNHNY, SVGAGI (reference sequence). This CDR3 is 13 amino acids long. Trimming removed 7 bases from V and 5 bases from J, with 11 bases in between. CDR3 sequence (DNA): TGTGCCAGCACCCCCCCGGGGACCGGGGAGCTGTTTTTT. Its protein is CASTPPGTGELFF.

The chain uses TRBV15 and TRBJ2-1; no clear D. Germline V gives CDR1 LNHNV, CDR2 YYDKDF (reference sequence). The V end lost 7 bases, the J end lost 6 bases, and 13 bases lay between the germline ends. There are 13 residues in the CDR3. Written as DNA, the CDR3 is TGTGCCACCATGGATCGGCGCGCCAATGAGCAGTTCTTC. Protein sequence: CATMDRRANEQFF.

This clonotype was observed many times. The CDR3 here is CASSIGTTSGADTQYF. In nucleotides, the CDR3 is TGTGCCAGCAGCATCGGAACGACGTCCGGGGCAGATACGCAGTATTTT. The V gene is TRBV4-2, the J gene TRBJ2-3; possibly TRBD2 for D (5 bases). The CDR3 is 16 residues long. V dropped 5 bases and J dropped 4 bases, with 19 bases sitting between them. CDR1 and CDR2 (germline): LGHNA, YNFKEQ.

This clonotype came up many times. The V call is TRBV6-1, the J call TRBJ2-7, with D perhaps being TRBD1 or TRBD2 (6 bases each). V was pared by 4 bases and J by 5 bases, with 12 bases between. Germline values: CDR1 MNHNS, CDR2 SASEGT. The CDR3 consists of 13 residues. CDR3 amino acids: CASSGGAFHEQYF. The DNA of the CDR3 is TGTGCCAGCAGTGGGGGGGCCTTCCACGAGCAGTACTTC.